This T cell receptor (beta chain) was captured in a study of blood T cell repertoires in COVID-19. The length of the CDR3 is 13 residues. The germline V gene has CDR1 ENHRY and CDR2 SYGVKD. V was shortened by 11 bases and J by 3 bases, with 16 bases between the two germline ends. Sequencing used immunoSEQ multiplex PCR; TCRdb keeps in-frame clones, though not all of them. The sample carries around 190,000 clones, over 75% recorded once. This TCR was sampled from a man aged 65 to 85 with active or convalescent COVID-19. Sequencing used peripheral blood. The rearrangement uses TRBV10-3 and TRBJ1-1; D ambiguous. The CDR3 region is CASRTAGYTEAFF. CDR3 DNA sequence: TGTGCCTCAAGGACGGCGGGGTACACTGAAGCTTTCTTT.